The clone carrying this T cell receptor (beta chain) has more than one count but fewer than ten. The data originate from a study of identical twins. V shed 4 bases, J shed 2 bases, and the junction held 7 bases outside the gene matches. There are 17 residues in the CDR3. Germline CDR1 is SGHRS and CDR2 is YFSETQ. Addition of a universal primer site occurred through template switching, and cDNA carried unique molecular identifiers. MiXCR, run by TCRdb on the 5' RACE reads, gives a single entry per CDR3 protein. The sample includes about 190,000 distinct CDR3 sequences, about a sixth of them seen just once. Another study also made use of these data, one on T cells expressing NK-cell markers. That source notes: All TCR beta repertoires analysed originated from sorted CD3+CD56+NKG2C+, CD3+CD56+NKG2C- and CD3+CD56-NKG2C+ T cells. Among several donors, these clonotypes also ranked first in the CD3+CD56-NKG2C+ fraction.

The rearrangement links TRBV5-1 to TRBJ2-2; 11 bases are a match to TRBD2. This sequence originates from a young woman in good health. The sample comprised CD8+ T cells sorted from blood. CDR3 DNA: TGCGCCAGCAGCCACCGCCTAGCGGGGGGCAACACCGGGGAGCTGTTTTTT. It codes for CASSHRLAGGNTGELFF.